Sequencing of this T cell receptor (beta chain) was carried out in a study of T cell clonality in common variable immunodeficiency. Reduced serum IgG, IgA and/or IgM plus specific antibody deficiency defined CVID. On this clone: The antigen is undetermined. Coverage ceases 3 residues before the CDR3 finishes, and the germline J gene fills in the end.

This CDR3 is 17 amino acids long. Trimming took 0 bases from V and 6 from J; bases not matched to a gene: 7. The germline gives CDR1 MNHNS, CDR2 SASEGT. Libraries were prepared by immunoSEQ multiplex PCR; TCRdb keeps only in-frame clonotypes and omits some of them. The sample holds some 42,000 clones, and no clone turns up only once. Study-wide points: Reportedly, TCR beta sequences from common variable immunodeficiency showed fewer deletions and N-nucleotide insertions. CVID subjects showed higher TCRbeta clonality than healthy controls.

This clonotype was obtained from a human donor with common variable immunodeficiency. This chain joins TRBV6-1 and TRBJ2-2, with 10 bases fitting TRBD1. Sequencing input: peripheral blood mononuclear cells. CDR3 bases read: TGTGCCAGCAGTGAAGCGAGGACAGGGGGAGGGCCCGGGGAG. This gives the protein CASSEARTGGGPGE. The full-length CDR3 reads as CASSEARTGGGPGELFF.